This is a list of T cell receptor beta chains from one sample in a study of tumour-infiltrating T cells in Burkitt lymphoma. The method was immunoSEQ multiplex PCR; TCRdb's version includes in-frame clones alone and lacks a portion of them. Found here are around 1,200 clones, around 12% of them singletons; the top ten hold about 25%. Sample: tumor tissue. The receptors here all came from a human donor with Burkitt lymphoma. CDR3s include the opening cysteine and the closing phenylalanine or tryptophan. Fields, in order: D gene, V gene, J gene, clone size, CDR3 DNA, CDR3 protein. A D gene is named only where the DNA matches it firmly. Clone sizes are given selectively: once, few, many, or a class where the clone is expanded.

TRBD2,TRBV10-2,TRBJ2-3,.,TGCGCCAGCAGAGAAGGGGACTGGCGGGAGGTCAGGACAGATACGCAGTATTTT,CASREGDWREVRTDTQYF
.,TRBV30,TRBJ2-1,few,TGTGCCTGGAGTACTAGCTCCTACAATGAGCAGTTCTTC,CAWSTSSYNEQFF
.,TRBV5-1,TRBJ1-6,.,TGCGCCAGCACCACTCAACTCTATAATTCACCCCTCCACTTT,CASTTQLYNSPLHF
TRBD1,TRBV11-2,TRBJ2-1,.,TGTGCCAGCAGCTTAATCTTAGGACAGGGTGCCTACAATGAGCAGTTCTTC,CASSLILGQGAYNEQFF
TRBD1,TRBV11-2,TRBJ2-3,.,TGTGCCAGCGACAGGGACACAGATACGCAGTATTTT,CASDRDTDTQYF
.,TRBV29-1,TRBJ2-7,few,TGCAGCGTCGCTAGGGGGGTTACCTACGAGCAGTACTTC,CSVARGVTYEQYF
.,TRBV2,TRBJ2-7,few,TGTGCCAGCAGTGGAGAGGGAACCTACGAGCAGTACTTC,CASSGEGTYEQYF
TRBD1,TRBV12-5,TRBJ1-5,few,TGTGCTAGTGGTTTGGTACTGGGACAGTTCTGGGATCAGCCCCAGCATTTT,CASGLVLGQFWDQPQHF
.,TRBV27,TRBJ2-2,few,TGTGCCAGCAACCTAGGTTCCACCGGGGAGCTGTTTTTT,CASNLGSTGELFF
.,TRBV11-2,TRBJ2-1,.,TGTGCCAGCAGCCAAGACCCTTCGACTTACAATGAGCAGTTCTTC,CASSQDPSTYNEQFF
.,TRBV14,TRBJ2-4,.,TGTGCCAGCAGCCAAGGCATGTCGACGGGAAACATTCAGTACTTC,CASSQGMSTGNIQYF
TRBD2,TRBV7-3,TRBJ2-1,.,TGTGCCAGCAGCTTACTAGCGGGGGGCTTATACAATGAGCAGTTCTTC,CASSLLAGGLYNEQFF
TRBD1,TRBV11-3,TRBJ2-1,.,TGTGCCAGCAGCTTAGCAGACAGGGAGATGAATGAGCAGTTCTTC,CASSLADREMNEQFF
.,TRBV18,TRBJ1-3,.,TGTGCCAGCCGACAGACCAGCTCTGGAAACACCATATATTTT,CASRQTSSGNTIYF
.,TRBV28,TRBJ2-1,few,TGTGCCAGCAGTTTTCCCCTCAATGAGCAGTTCTTC,CASSFPLNEQFF